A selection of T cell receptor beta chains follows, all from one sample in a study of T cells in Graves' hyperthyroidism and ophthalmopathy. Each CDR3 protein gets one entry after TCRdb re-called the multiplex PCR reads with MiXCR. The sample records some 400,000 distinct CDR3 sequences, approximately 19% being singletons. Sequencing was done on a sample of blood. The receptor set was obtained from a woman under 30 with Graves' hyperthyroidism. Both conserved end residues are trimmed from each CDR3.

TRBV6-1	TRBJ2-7	ASSESQGHSYEQY
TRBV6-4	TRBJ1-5	ASRLAGTGIIDQPQH
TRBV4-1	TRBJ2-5	ASSPGTSGGIQETQY
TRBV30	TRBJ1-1	AWSWGGMNTEAF
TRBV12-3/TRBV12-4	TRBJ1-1	ASSTQGRTEAF
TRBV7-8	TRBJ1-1	ASSLALPQANTEAF
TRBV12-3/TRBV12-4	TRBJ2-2	ASSLARAAGELF
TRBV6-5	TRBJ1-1	ASSSKPYTEAF
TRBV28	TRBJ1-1	ASSPRAGGNTEAF
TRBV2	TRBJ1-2	ATIPTGGVGYT